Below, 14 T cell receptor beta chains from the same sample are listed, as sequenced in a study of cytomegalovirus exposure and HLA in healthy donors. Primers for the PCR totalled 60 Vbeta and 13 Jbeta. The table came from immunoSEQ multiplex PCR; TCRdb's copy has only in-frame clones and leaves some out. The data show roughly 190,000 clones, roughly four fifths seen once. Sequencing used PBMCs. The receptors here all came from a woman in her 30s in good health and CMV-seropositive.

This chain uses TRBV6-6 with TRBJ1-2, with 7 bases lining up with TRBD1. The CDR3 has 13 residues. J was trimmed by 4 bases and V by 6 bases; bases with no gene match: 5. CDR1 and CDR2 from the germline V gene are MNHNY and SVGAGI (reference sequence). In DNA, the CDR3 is TGTGCCAGCAGCCTGGGACAGTTCTATGGCTACACCTTC. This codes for CASSLGQFYGYTF.

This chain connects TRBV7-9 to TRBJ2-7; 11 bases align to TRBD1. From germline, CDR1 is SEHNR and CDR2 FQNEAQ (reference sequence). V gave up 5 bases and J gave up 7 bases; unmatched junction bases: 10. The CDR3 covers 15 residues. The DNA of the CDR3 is TGTGCCAGCAGCCCATCCGGGACAGGGGGGCATGAGCAGTACTTC. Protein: CASSPSGTGGHEQYF.

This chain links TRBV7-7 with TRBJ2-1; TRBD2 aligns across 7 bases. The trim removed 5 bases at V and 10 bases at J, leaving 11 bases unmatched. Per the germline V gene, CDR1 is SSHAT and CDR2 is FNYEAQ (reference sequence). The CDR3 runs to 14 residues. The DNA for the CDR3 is TGTGCCAGCAGCCCGCTTACTAGCGACGGGGAGCAGTTCTTC. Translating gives CASSPLTSDGEQFF.

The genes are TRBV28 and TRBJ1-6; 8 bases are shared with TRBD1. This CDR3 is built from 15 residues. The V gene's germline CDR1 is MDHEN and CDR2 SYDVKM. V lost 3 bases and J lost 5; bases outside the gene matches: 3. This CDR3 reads CASSFQQGDNSPLHF. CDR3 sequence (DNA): TGTGCCAGCAGTTTTCAACAGGGGGATAATTCACCCCTCCACTTT.

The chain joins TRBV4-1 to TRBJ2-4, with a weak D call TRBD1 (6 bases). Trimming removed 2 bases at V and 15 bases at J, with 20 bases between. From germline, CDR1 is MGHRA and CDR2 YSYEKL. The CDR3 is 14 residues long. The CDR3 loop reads CASSQKGVGPGWYF. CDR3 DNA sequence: TGCGCCAGCAGCCAAAAGGGGGTGGGTCCAGGGTGGTACTTC.

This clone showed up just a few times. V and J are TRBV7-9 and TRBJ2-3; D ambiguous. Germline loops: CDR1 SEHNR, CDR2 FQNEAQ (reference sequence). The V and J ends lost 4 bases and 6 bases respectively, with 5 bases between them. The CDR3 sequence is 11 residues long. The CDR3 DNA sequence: TGTGCCAGCAGCTCCAGTGATACGCAGTATTTT. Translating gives CASSSSDTQYF.

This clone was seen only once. The CDR3 spells CASSAGTGSTDTQYF. In DNA form, the CDR3 reads TGTGCCAGCAGTGCAGGGACAGGCAGCACAGATACGCAGTATTTT. This sequence joins TRBV2 and TRBJ2-3, with 8 nucleotides matching TRBD1. The V gene end was trimmed by 4 bases and the J gene end by 0 bases; junction bases not matched to a gene: 3. There are 15 residues in the CDR3. CDR1 is SNHLY and CDR2 is FYNNEI in the germline V gene.

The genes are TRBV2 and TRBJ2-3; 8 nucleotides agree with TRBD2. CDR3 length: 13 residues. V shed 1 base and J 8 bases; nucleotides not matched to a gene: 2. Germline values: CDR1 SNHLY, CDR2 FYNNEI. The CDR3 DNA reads TGTGCCAGCAGTGAAGGGCGGGGGGTTACGCAGTATTTT. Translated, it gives CASSEGRGVTQYF.

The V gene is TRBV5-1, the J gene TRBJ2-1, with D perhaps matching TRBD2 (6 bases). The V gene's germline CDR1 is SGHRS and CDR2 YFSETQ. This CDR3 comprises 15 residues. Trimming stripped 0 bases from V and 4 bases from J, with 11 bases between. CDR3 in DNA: TGCGCCAGCAGCTTGGTCGGGACTCTTTACAATGAGCAGTTCTTC. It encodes CASSLVGTLYNEQFF.

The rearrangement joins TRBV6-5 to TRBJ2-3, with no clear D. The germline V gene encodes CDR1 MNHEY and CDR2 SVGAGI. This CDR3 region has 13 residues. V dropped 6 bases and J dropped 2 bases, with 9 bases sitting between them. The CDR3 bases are TGTGCCAGCAGCCACAGAAACACAGATACGCAGTATTTT. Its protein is CASSHRNTDTQYF.

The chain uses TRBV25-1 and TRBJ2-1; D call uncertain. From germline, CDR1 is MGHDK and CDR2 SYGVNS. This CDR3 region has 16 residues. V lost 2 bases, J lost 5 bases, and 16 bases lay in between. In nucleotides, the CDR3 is TGTGCCAGCAGTGAAGATACTCCGCTACTGAACAATGAGCAGTTCTTC. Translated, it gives CASSEDTPLLNNEQFF.

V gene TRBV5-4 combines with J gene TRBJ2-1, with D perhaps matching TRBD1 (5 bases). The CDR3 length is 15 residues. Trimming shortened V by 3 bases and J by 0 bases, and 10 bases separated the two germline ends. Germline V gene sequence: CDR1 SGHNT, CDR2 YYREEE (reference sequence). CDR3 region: CASSSDKSSYNEQFF. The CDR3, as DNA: TGTGCCAGCAGCTCGGACAAGAGCTCCTACAATGAGCAGTTCTTC. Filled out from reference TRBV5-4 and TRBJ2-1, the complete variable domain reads ETGVTQSPTHLIKTRGQQVTLRCSSQSGHNTVSWYQQALGQGPQFIFQYYREEENGRGNFPPRFSGLQFPNYSSELNVNALELDDSALYLCASSSDKSSYNEQFFGPGTRLTVL.

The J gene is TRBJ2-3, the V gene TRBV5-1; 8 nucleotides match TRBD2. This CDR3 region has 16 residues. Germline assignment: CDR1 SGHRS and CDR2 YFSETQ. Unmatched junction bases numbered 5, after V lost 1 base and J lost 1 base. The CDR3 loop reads CASSLRGSGGTDTQYF. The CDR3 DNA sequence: TGCGCCAGCAGCTTGAGGGGTAGCGGGGGCACAGATACGCAGTATTTT.

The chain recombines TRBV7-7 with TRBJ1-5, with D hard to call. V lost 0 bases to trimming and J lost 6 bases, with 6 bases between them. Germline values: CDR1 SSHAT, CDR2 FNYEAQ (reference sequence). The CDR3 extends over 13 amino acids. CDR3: CASSLAPSQPQHF. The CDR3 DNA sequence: TGTGCCAGCAGCTTAGCTCCGTCTCAGCCCCAGCATTTT. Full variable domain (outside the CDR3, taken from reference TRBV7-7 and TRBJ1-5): GAGVSQSPRYKVTKRGQDVTLRCDPISSHATLYWYQQALGQGPEFLTYFNYEAQPDKSGLPSDRFSAERPEGSISTLTIQRTEQRDSAMYRCASSLAPSQPQHFGDGTRLSIL.